A single sample gave rise to the 17 T cell receptor beta chains below, sequenced in a study of human T cells and chemical hapten exposure. MiXCR was run by TCRdb on the RACE reads, yielding one entry per CDR3 protein. Of fewer than 95,000 distinct CDR3 sequences in the sample, approximately 11% are singletons; the top ten hold roughly 2%. Time point given: patch test 2, 6 weeks after DPC sensitization. Documented treatment: therapeutic diphenylcyclopropenone sensitization with weekly scalp DPC. The sample here was whole blood, taken in connection with sensitization to the hapten diphenylcyclopropenone (DPC). The receptors here all came from a man aged 40-49 years with alopecia areata. Some clones in this sample may be carry-over from other donors' samples.

The chain joins TRBV6-5 to TRBJ2-2, with 10 bases fitting TRBD2. CDR1 MNHEY and CDR2 SVGAGI come from the germline V gene. CDR3 size: 16 residues. The trim removed 6 bases at V and 1 base at J, leaving 5 bases unmatched. CDR3 DNA: TGTGCCAGCAGACGCCGGACTAGCGGGAACACCGGGGAGCTGTTTTTT. It specifies CASRRRTSGNTGELFF.

This chain uses TRBV13 with TRBJ2-4; 8 bases line up with TRBD1. V lost 3 bases to trimming and J lost 3 bases; unmatched junction nucleotides: 1. The CDR3 is 14 amino acids. Germline CDR1 is PRHDT and CDR2 is FYEKMQ (reference sequence). The CDR3 reads CASSLDRDKNIQYF. CDR3 sequence (DNA): TGTGCCAGCAGCTTGGACAGGGACAAAAACATTCAGTACTTC. The entire variable domain, with the rest obtained from reference TRBV13 and TRBJ2-4, is as follows: AAGVIQSPRHLIKEKRETATLKCYPIPRHDTVYWYQQGPGQDPQFLISFYEKMQSDKGSIPDRFSAQQFSDYHSELNMSSLELGDSALYFCASSLDRDKNIQYFGAGTRLSVL.

Comment on this clonotype: With a much larger clone just one base away, this may be a read error. The rearrangement links TRBV7-2 to TRBJ2-3, with no clear D. This CDR3 is 13 amino acids long. V dropped 6 bases and J dropped 4 bases, with 11 bases sitting between them. Germline-derived CDR1 and CDR2 are SGHTA and FQGNSA. The CDR3 spells CASRLMGPDTQYF. The CDR3 DNA is TGTGCCAGCAGATTAATGGGTCCAGATACGCAGTATTTT.

This clonotype has ten or more counts. In nucleotides, the CDR3 is TGTGCCAGCAGCTTACTTCCCTCCAGTTCAACTAATGAAAAACTGTTTTTT. It translates to CASSLLPSSSTNEKLFF. The chain couples TRBV7-9 to TRBJ1-4; D call uncertain. The CDR3 is 17 residues long. Germline lookup yields CDR1 SEHNR and CDR2 FQNEAQ (reference sequence). The V and J ends lost 2 bases and 0 bases respectively, with 13 bases between them.

Many counts were recorded for this clonotype. The chain couples TRBV29-1 to TRBJ1-5, with a tentative D call TRBD1 (6 bases). V was clipped by 6 bases and J by 5 bases, with 11 bases between them. The CDR3 totals 12 residues. CDR1 and CDR2 (germline): SQVTM, ANQGSEA. The CDR3 here is CSVGGGDQPQHF. CDR3 DNA: TGCAGCGTCGGTGGGGGCGATCAGCCCCAGCATTTT.

The V and J genes are TRBV6-2 or TRBV6-3 and TRBJ2-3; TRBD2 agrees at 10 bases. J gave up 2 bases and V 3 bases, and 8 bases lay outside the gene matches. The length of the CDR3 is 17 residues. Germline loops: CDR1 MNHEY, CDR2 SVGEGT. CDR3 DNA sequence: TGTGCCAGCAGTTATCGCAGCGGGAGGGCCCCCACAGATACGCAGTATTTT. Its translation is CASSYRSGRAPTDTQYF.

This clonotype has only a few counts. The chain joins TRBV18 to TRBJ2-7; 7 bases map to TRBD1. CDR3 length: 14 residues. CDR1 and CDR2 (germline): KGHSH, LQKENI. V lost 5 bases to trimming and J lost 4 bases; unmatched junction nucleotides: 8. CDR3 protein: CASSSDRVRYEQYF. The CDR3, as DNA: TGTGCCAGCTCATCAGACAGGGTGCGGTACGAGCAGTACTTC.

This clonotype was observed a few times. The chain employs TRBV4-3 and TRBJ2-1; D uncertain. Trimming left V 1 base short and J 4 bases short, with 8 bases between. The germline V gene has CDR1 LGHNA and CDR2 YSLEER. The CDR3 contains 14 residues. Here the CDR3 DNA reads TGCGCCAGCAGCCAAGCTGGCGGATACAATGAGCAGTTCTTC. It translates to CASSQAGGYNEQFF.

This clonotype was seen a handful of times. The chain is built from TRBV7-2 and TRBJ1-3; a possible D gene is TRBD1 (6 bases). CDR3 length equals 13 residues. Germline V gives CDR1 SGHTA, CDR2 FQGNSA. With 7 bases removed from V and 2 bases from J, the gap between germline ends came to 9 bases. The CDR3 region is CASNQGPGNTIYF. The DNA for the CDR3 is TGTGCCAGCAACCAGGGGCCTGGAAACACCATATATTTT.

A few counts support this clonotype. This chain uses TRBV27 with TRBJ2-7; D may be TRBD1 (6 bases). The CDR3 is 14 amino acids. The V end was cut by 2 bases, the J end by 2 bases, with 10 bases between. The germline CDR1 and CDR2 sequences are MNHEY and SMNVEV (reference sequence). The CDR3 here is CASSLGRGPYEQYF. CDR3 DNA sequence: TGTGCCAGCAGTTTAGGCAGGGGTCCCTACGAGCAGTACTTC.

V gene TRBV12-3 or TRBV12-4 combines with J gene TRBJ1-2; D is perhaps TRBD1 (6 bases). V was clipped by 6 bases and J by 1 base, with 15 bases between them. The CDR3 sequence is 15 residues long. CDR3 amino acids: CASRTDSQINYGYTF. CDR3 coding DNA: TGTGCCAGCAGAACGGACAGCCAGATTAACTATGGCTACACCTTC.

This clonotype came up a few times. The chain recombines TRBV27 with TRBJ2-3, with 14 bases identical to TRBD2. Germline V gives CDR1 MNHEY, CDR2 SMNVEV (reference sequence). After removal of 4 bases from V and 4 bases from J, the junction contained 4 bases not matched to a gene. The CDR3 covers 16 residues. CDR3 region: CASSSGTSGSADTQYF. The CDR3 region has the DNA TGTGCCAGCAGTTCAGGGACTAGCGGGAGTGCAGATACGCAGTATTTT.

The chain links TRBV12-3 or TRBV12-4 to TRBJ2-1, with 12 bases matching TRBD2. The CDR3 is 15 amino acids. V lost 6 bases, J lost 9 bases, and 9 bases stayed unmatched. In nucleotides, the CDR3 is TGTGCCAGCAGCCCGGGGACTAGCGGGCGGGCTGAGCAGTTCTTC. This sequence encodes CASSPGTSGRAEQFF.

This clonotype was recorded many times. CDR3 DNA: TGTGCCAGCAAACCCTCGGACGGCCAAGAGACCCAGTACTTC. It codes for CASKPSDGQETQYF. The V and J genes are TRBV28 and TRBJ2-5; D gene ambiguous. The V end was cut by 7 bases, the J end by 1 base, with 13 bases between. The CDR3 extends over 14 amino acids. The germline V gene encodes CDR1 MDHEN and CDR2 SYDVKM.

The CDR3 coding sequence is TGTGCCAGCAGTTACAACAAGGGCACAGATACGCAGTATTTT. It encodes CASSYNKGTDTQYF. The gene calls are TRBV6-5 and TRBJ2-3; D uncertain. Germline V gene sequence: CDR1 MNHEY, CDR2 SVGAGI. CDR3 size: 14 residues. Trimming took off 2 bases at V and 1 base at J, with 7 bases between the two ends.

The rearrangement links TRBV12-3 or TRBV12-4 to TRBJ1-1; D possibly corresponds to TRBD1 (5 bases). Trimming removed 5 bases from V and 1 base from J, with 14 bases in between. The CDR3 consists of 15 residues. The CDR3 nucleotides are TGTGCCAGCAGTCCGGGGACTGTATCGAACACTGAAGCTTTCTTT. Translating gives CASSPGTVSNTEAFF.

The chain employs TRBV24-1 and TRBJ1-2; no clear D gene. The CDR3 is made up of 14 amino acids. Germline loops: CDR1 KGHDR, CDR2 SFDVKD. V lost 4 bases and J 7 bases, leaving 15 bases between the germline ends. The CDR3 region is CATSDSRTRTGYTF. CDR3 DNA sequence: TGTGCCACCAGTGACTCGAGAACAAGGACTGGCTACACCTTC.